This T cell receptor (beta chain) is drawn from a study of CD8 T cells in ankylosing spondylitis. Study results and limitations: The clones that were linked to disease were reported to be significantly enriched in matched synovial fluid samples from ankylosing spondylitis patients. Several highly homologous variants made up a TCR beta motif, and this motif appeared characteristic of ankylosing spondylitis blood. Both synovial fluid and blood in reactive arthritis had previously been reported to carry some motif variants.

This clonotype was seen many times. Its cognate antigen is unknown. It was by quantitative 5'-RACE with molecular barcodes that TCR beta libraries were made. Via MiXCR, TCRdb re-called the 5' RACE reads, giving one row per CDR3 protein. In the table there are approximately 240,000 distinct CDR3 sequences, about 11% of which are singletons. The clonotype comes from a male donor with ankylosing spondylitis or in good health (not recorded which). Specimen: blood, either unsorted or a sorted T cell fraction (not recorded which).

The CDR3 sequence: CASSEQGEQYF. In DNA form, the CDR3 reads TGTGCCAGCAGTGAACAGGGCGAGCAGTACTTC. J is TRBJ2-7 and V is TRBV25-1, with D possibly being TRBD1 (5 bases). Trimming took off 2 bases at V and 6 bases at J, with 5 bases between the two ends. The V gene's germline CDR1 is MGHDK and CDR2 SYGVNS. The CDR3 contains 11 residues.